Sequencing of this T cell receptor (delta chain) was carried out in a study of gamma-delta T cells after stem cell transplantation. On this clone itself: The likely explanation is a read error, given a far larger clone one base away.

TCRdb called clones from the RT-PCR reads again using CATT. Found here are 1,300 to 1,500 delta-chain clones, about 42% of them singletons; the top ten hold under 50%. Per germline, CDR1 GEAIGNYY and CDR2 EKD. This CDR3 comprises 19 residues. V was clipped by 2 bases and J by 0 bases; unmatched bases: 14. The chain carries TRDV2 and TRDJ1; 10 bases are a match to TRDD3. Material for sequencing was gamma-delta T cells. The TCR was taken from a human donor. It is not recorded whose cells these are; they may come from a transplant donor. The CDR3 sequence is CACDIAVGGDTLYTDKLIF. The CDR3 bases are TGTGCCTGTGACATCGCTGTGGGGGGGGATACGCTGTACACCGATAAACTCATCTTT.